This TCR beta chain was sequenced during a study of T-cell reconstitution after alpha-beta-depleted transplantation in children. A library of TCRbeta sequences, prepared with unique molecular identifiers, was generated. MiXCR, applied by TCRdb to the PCR reads, yields one record per CDR3 protein. The sample includes about 830,000 distinct CDR3 sequences, roughly 15% of them seen just once. Comments on this clonotype: Its antigen remains unknown.

Germline V lookup: CDR1 KGHSH, CDR2 LQKENI. The CDR3 runs to 15 residues. The junction had 10 bases not matched to a gene; V was cut back by 6 bases and J by 2 bases. The study, taken as a whole, reports: The study reportedly traced alpha-beta T cells about two months after transplant to several hundred expanded graft clones.

This material consisted of PBMCs, mostly from graft donor cells, taken 360 days after TCRalphabeta/CD19-depleted stem cell transplant. This TCR was recovered from a male patient aged 5 to 17 who had a stem cell transplant for acute lymphoblastic leukemia, so the T cells may come from the graft donor. The chain recombines TRBV18 with TRBJ2-7; 7 bases map to TRBD1. DNA of the CDR3: TGTGCCAGCTCTCCCGGACAGGTCCTACCCTACGAGCAGTACTTC. Its protein product is CASSPGQVLPYEQYF.